What follows are 8 T cell receptor beta chains derived from one specimen sequenced in a study of CD4+ T cells in melanoma. Generated by immunoSEQ multiplex PCR, the TCRdb table keeps only in-frame clones and is missing some. The top ten clones hold about 3.5% of a sample with some 110,000 clones, 80% to 95% of them seen once. Material for sequencing was peripheral blood. The source is a human donor with melanoma.

The chain combines TRBV2 with TRBJ1-1, with D possibly matching TRBD1 (6 bases). The V end was cut by 7 bases, the J end by 5 bases, with 14 bases between. This CDR3 is 13 amino acids long. Germline V gene data show CDR1 as SNHLY and CDR2 as FYNNEI. The DNA of the CDR3 is TGTGCCAGCACCGCGGAGGGGGGGACTGAAGCTTTCTTT. This translates into CASTAEGGTEAFF.

The gene calls are TRBV5-1 and TRBJ2-3, with 12 bases matching TRBD1. The V gene end was trimmed by 4 bases and the J gene end by 6 bases; junction bases not matched to a gene: 6. The CDR3 contains 15 residues. Germline values: CDR1 SGHRS, CDR2 YFSETQ. The CDR3 loop is CASSAGTGGWDTQYF. CDR3 sequence (DNA): TGCGCCAGCAGCGCCGGGACAGGGGGCTGGGATACGCAGTATTTT.

The rearrangement joins TRBV6-1 to TRBJ2-7; possible D gene TRBD1, 5 bases. The V end lost 7 bases, the J end lost 1 base, and 17 bases lay between the germline ends. CDR1 MNHNS and CDR2 SASEGT come from the germline V gene. The CDR3 runs 15 residues. CDR3 in amino acids: CASNLQGFLSYEQYF. The CDR3 DNA is TGTGCCAGCAACCTCCAGGGTTTTCTGTCCTACGAGCAGTACTTC.

The chain carries TRBV18 and TRBJ2-1, with 7 bases lining up with TRBD2. The CDR3 is 15 amino acids. Germline V gives CDR1 KGHSH, CDR2 LQKENI. V lost 3 bases and J lost 6; bases outside the gene matches: 8. The DNA of the CDR3 is TGTGCCAGCTCACCCCCCAGCCGGGAGGCCAATGAGCAGTTCTTC. Translation: CASSPPSREANEQFF.

CDR3 nucleotide sequence: TGCGCCAGCAGCTTAAGGACAGGGCGGGAGACCCAGTACTTC. It translates to CASSLRTGRETQYF. The chain carries TRBV5-1 and TRBJ2-5, with 8 bases fitting TRBD1. This CDR3 comprises 14 residues. The V segment lost 2 bases and the J segment 5 bases; nucleotides outside the gene matches: 5. The germline V gene has CDR1 SGHRS and CDR2 YFSETQ.

V and J are TRBV2 and TRBJ2-7; 13 positions match TRBD2. The CDR3 covers 15 residues. V lost 2 bases to trimming and J lost 6 bases; unmatched junction nucleotides: 4. Germline values: CDR1 SNHLY, CDR2 FYNNEI. CDR3 nucleotides: TGTGCCAGCAGTGAATTGGGACTAGCGGGGTTCGAGCAGTACTTC. Translation gives CASSELGLAGFEQYF.

This sequence joins TRBV7-2 and TRBJ2-6; D gene ambiguous. Germline CDR1 and CDR2: SGHTA and FQGNSA. Between the trimmed V and J ends, which lost 4 bases and 1 base, there was a span of 8 bases. The CDR3 extends over 15 amino acids. CDR3 nucleotide sequence: TGTGCCAGCAGCTCTCCACCGTCTGGGGCCAACGTCCTGACTTTC. Residues: CASSSPPSGANVLTF.

The gene calls are TRBV7-2 and TRBJ2-5; 15 bases map to TRBD2. This CDR3 has 17 amino acids. Germline assignment: CDR1 SGHTA and CDR2 FQGNSA. The V segment lost 1 base and the J segment 2 bases; nucleotides outside the gene matches: 2. Here the CDR3 reads CASSLVGLAGGQETQYF. CDR3 bases: TGTGCCAGCAGCTTAGTGGGACTAGCGGGGGGACAAGAGACCCAGTACTTC.